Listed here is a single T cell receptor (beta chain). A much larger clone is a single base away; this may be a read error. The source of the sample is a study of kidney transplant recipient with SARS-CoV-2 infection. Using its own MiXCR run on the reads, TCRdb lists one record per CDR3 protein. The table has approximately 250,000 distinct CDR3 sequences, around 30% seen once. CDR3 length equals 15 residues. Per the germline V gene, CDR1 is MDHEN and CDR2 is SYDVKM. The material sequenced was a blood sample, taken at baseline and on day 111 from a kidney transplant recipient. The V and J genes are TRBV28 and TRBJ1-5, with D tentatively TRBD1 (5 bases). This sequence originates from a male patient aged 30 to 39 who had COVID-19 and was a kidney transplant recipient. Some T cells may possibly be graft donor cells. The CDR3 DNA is TGTGCCAGCAGAGGCACAGGCCAACGCAATCAGCCCCAGGATTTT. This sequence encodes CASRGTGQRNQPQDF.